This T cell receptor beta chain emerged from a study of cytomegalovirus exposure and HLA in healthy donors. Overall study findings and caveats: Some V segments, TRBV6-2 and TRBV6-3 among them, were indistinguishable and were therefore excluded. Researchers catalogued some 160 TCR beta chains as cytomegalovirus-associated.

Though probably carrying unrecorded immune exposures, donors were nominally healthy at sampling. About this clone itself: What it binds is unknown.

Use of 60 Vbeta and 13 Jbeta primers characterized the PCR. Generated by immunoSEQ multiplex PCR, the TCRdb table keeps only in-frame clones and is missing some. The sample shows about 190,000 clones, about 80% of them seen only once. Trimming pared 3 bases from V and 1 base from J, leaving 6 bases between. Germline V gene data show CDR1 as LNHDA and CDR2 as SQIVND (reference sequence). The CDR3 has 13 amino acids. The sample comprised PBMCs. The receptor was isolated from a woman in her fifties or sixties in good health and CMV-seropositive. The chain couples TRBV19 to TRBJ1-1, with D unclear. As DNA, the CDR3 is TGTGCCAGTAGTATCCGGGGGAACACTGAAGCTTTCTTT. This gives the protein CASSIRGNTEAFF.